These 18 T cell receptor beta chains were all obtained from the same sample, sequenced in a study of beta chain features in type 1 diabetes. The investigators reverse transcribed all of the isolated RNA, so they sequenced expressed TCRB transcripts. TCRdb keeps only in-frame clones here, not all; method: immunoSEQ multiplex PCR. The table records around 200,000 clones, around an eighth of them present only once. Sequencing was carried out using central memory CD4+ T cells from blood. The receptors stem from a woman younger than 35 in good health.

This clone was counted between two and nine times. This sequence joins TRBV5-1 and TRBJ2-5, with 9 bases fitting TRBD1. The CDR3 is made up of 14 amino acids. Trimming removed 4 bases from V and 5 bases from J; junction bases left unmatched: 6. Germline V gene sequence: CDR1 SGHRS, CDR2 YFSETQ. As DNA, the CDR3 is TGCGCCAGCAGCCTAAGACAGGGGGATGAGACCCAGTACTTC. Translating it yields CASSLRQGDETQYF. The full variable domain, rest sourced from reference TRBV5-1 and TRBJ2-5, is KAGVTQTPRYLIKTRGQQVTLSCSPISGHRSVSWYQQTPGQGLQFLFEYFSETQRNKGNFPGRFSGRQFSNSRSEMNVSTLELGDSALYLCASSLRQGDETQYFGPGTRLLVL.

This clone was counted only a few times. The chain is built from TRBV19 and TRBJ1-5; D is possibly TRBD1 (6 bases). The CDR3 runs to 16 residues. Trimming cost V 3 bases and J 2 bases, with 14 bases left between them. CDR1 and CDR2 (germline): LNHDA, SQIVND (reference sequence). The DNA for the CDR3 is TGTGCCAGTAGTATGGGAAACAGGGCGGGCAATCAGCCCCAGCATTTT. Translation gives CASSMGNRAGNQPQHF.

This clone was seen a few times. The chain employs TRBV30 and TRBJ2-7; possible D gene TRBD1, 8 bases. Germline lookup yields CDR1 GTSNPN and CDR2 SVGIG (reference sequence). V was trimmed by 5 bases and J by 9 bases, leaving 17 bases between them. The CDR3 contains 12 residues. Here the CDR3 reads CAWGQGGTSQYF. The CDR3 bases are TGTGCCTGGGGACAGGGAGGGACCTCGCAGTACTTC.

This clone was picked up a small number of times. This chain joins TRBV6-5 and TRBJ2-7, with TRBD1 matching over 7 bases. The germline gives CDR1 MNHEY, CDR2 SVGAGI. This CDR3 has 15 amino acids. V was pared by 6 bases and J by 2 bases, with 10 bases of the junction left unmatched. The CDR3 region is CASRGTVGLTYEQYF. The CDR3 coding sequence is TGTGCCAGCAGAGGGACAGTGGGGTTAACCTACGAGCAGTACTTC.

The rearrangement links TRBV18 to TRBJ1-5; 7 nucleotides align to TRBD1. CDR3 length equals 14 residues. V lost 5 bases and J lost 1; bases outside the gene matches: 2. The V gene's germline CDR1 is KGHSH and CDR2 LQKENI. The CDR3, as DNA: TGTGCCAGCTCAGGGACAGCCAGCAATCAGCCCCAGCATTTT. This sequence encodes CASSGTASNQPQHF.

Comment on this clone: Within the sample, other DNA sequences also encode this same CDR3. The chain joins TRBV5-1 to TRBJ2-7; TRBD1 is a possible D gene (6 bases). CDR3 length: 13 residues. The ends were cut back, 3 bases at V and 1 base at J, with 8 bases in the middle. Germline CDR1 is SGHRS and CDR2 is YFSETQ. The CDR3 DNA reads TGCGCCAGCAGCTCAGGACAGTCCTACGAGCAGTACTTC. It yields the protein CASSSGQSYEQYF.

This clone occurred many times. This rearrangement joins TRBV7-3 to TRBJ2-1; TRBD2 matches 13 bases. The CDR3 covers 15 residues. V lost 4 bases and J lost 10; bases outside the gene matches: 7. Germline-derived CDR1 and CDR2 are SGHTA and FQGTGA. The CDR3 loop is CASSYGLAGVDEQFF. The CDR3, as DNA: TGTGCCAGCAGCTATGGACTAGCGGGAGTCGACGAGCAGTTCTTC. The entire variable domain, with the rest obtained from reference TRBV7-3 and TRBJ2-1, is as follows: GAGVSQTPSNKVTEKGKYVELRCDPISGHTALYWYRQSLGQGPEFLIYFQGTGAADDSGLPNDRFFAVRPEGSVSTLKIQRTERGDSAVYLCASSYGLAGVDEQFFGPGTRLTVL.

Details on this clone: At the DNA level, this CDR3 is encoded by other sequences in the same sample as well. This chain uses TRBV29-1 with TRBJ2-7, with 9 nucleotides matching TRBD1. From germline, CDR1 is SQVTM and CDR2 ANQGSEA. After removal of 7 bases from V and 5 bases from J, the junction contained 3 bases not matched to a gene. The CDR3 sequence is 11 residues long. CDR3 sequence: CSGGQGHEQYF. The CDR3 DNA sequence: TGCAGCGGGGGACAGGGCCACGAGCAGTACTTC.

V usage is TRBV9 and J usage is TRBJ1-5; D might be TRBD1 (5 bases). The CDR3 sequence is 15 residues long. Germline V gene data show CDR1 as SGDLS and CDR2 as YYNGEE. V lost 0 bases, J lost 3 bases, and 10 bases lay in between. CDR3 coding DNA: TGTGCCAGCAGCGTAGGCAGGGTCCTCAATCAGCCCCAGCATTTT. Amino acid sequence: CASSVGRVLNQPQHF.

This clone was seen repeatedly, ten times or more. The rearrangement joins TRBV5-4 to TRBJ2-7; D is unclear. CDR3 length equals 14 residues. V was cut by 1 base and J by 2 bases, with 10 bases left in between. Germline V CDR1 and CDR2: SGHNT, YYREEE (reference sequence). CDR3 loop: CASSLSTSAYEQYF. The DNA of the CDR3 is TGTGCCAGCAGCTTGAGCACTTCGGCCTACGAGCAGTACTTC.

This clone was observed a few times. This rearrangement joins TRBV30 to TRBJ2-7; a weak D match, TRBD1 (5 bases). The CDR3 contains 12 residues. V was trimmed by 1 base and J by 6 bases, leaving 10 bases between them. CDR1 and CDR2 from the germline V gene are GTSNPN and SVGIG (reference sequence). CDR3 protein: CAWSGAGPEQYF. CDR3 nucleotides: TGTGCCTGGAGTGGGGCAGGGCCCGAGCAGTACTTC.

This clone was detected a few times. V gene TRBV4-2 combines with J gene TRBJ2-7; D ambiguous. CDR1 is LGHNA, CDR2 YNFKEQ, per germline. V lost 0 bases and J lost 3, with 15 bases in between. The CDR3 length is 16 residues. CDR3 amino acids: CASSQDGGTTGYEQYF. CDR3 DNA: TGTGCCAGCAGCCAAGATGGCGGCACGACGGGCTACGAGCAGTACTTC.

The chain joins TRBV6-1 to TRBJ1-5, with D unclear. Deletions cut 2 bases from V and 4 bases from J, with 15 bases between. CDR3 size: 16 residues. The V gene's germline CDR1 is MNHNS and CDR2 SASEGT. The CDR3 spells CASSEFGGGGNQPQHF. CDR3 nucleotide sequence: TGTGCCAGCAGTGAATTTGGCGGAGGAGGGAATCAGCCCCAGCATTTT.

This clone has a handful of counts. CDR3 sequence (DNA): TGTGCCAGCACCACGGTCCACGGAAACACCATATATTTT. This encodes CASTTVHGNTIYF. The J gene is TRBJ1-3, the V gene TRBV5-6; the D is unclear. The CDR3 has 13 amino acids. Germline CDR1 and CDR2: SGHDT and YYEEEE. Trimming took off 6 bases at V and 4 bases at J, with 11 bases between the two ends.

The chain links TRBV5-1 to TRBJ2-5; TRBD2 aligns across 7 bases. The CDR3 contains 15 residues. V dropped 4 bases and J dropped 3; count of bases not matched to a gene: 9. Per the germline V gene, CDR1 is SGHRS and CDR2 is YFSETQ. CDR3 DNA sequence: TGCGCCAGCAGCGCGGCCGCTCTAGCGGAAGAGACCCAGTACTTC. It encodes CASSAAALAEETQYF.

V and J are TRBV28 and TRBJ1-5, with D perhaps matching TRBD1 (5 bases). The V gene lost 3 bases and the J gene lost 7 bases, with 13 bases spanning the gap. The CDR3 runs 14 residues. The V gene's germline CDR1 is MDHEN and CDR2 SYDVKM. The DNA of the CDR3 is TGTGCCAGCAGTTTTTTGACAGCTAACCAGCCCCAGCATTTT. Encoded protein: CASSFLTANQPQHF.

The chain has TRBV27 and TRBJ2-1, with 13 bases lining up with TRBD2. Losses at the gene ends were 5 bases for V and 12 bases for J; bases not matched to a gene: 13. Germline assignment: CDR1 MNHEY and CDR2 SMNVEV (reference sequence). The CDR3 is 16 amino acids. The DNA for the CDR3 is TGTGCCAGCAGTAAACTAGCGGGAGGGCCAGGGGAGGTGCAGTTCTTC. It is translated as CASSKLAGGPGEVQFF.

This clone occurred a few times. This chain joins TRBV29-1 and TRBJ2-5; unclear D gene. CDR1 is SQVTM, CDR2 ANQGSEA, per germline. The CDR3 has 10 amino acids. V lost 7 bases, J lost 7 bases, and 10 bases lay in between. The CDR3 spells CSGLRGTQYF. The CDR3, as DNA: TGCAGCGGCCTCAGAGGGACCCAGTACTTC.